This TCR beta chain came from a study of response to subunit inactivated influenza vaccine. Study results and caveats: New T cells are recruited in small numbers by each seasonal influenza vaccination, according to the authors' suggestion.

From the RT-PCR reads, TCRdb called clonotypes with MiXCR, one entry per CDR3 protein. The table lists 150,000 to 200,000 distinct CDR3 sequences, 11% of them singletons. On this clonotype: Its antigen is unidentified.

The receptor was derived from a man aged 50-60 years who received an inactivated influenza vaccine. The material was non-naive T cells sorted from PBMCs, obtained roughly 45 days after vaccination.

The CDR3 bases are TGCAGTGCCACGCGGGGGGGCGATGAGCAGTTCTTC. Encoded protein: CSATRGGDEQFF. The chain links TRBV20-1 to TRBJ2-1; 9 bases map to TRBD2. This CDR3 is built from 12 residues. Losses at the gene ends were 6 bases for V and 8 bases for J; bases not matched to a gene: 5. The V gene's germline CDR1 is DFQATT and CDR2 SNEGSKA (reference sequence).